Listed below are T cell receptor beta chains from one sample, sequenced in a study of blood T cell repertoires in COVID-19. Here immunoSEQ multiplex PCR was the method, and the copy in TCRdb shows in-frame clones only, minus some. Of some 95,000 clones in the sample, around 90% were seen once. Sequencing was carried out using peripheral blood. Receptors were obtained from a human donor with active COVID-19. The donor label of this sample is uncertain. Both conserved end residues are part of each CDR3. Fields, in order: CDR3 DNA, CDR3 protein, CDR3 length, J gene, clone size, V gene, D gene. A D gene is named only where the DNA matches it firmly. Only part of the rows carry a size: once, few, many, or a class if the clone is expanded.

CDR3nt: TGTGCCAGCAGCAAAGAGGGGACAAGGGGGCCCGCATCAACTAATGAAAAACTGTTTTTT
CDR3aa: CASSKEGTRGPASTNEKLFF
len: 20
j_gene: TRBJ1-4
abundance: -
v_gene: TRBV21-1
d_gene: -

CDR3nt: TGTGCCAGCAGTTTTGACAGGGTGAATGAAAAACTGTTTTTT
CDR3aa: CASSFDRVNEKLFF
len: 14
j_gene: TRBJ1-4
abundance: once
v_gene: TRBV27
d_gene: TRBD1

CDR3nt: TGTGCCAGCAGCTTAGGGGCAGGGAGGGTAGGAGAGACCCAGTACTTC
CDR3aa: CASSLGAGRVGETQYF
len: 16
j_gene: TRBJ2-5
abundance: -
v_gene: TRBV7-2
d_gene: TRBD2

CDR3nt: TGTGCCAGCAGTCCCTCTTCACTAGCGGGGGGGGAGACAGATACGCAGTATTTT
CDR3aa: CASSPSSLAGGETDTQYF
len: 18
j_gene: TRBJ2-3
abundance: once
v_gene: TRBV28
d_gene: TRBD2

CDR3nt: TGTGCCAGCAGCTTACTTCCCGGGGGAGATTCACCCCTCCACTTT
CDR3aa: CASSLLPGGDSPLHF
len: 15
j_gene: TRBJ1-6
abundance: -
v_gene: TRBV11-2
d_gene: -

CDR3nt: TGTGCCAGCAGCGCCTCTCGCGGCACCGGGGAGCTGTTTTTT
CDR3aa: CASSASRGTGELFF
len: 14
j_gene: TRBJ2-2
abundance: -
v_gene: TRBV11-3
d_gene: -

CDR3nt: TGTGCCAGCAGTGAATCCGGACAGGACCCCTTTGGGGCCAACGTCCTGACTTTC
CDR3aa: CASSESGQDPFGANVLTF
len: 18
j_gene: TRBJ2-6
abundance: -
v_gene: TRBV6-1
d_gene: TRBD1

CDR3nt: TGTGCCACCAGCAGAGTAGAGGGGGCGATGTCGGTGTTTTTT
CDR3aa: CATSRVEGAMSVFF
len: 14
j_gene: TRBJ1-4
abundance: -
v_gene: TRBV15
d_gene: TRBD1

CDR3nt: TGTGCCAGTAGTATAAGGGGGTCTACTAATGAAAAACTGTTTTTT
CDR3aa: CASSIRGSTNEKLFF
len: 15
j_gene: TRBJ1-4
abundance: once
v_gene: TRBV19
d_gene: -

CDR3nt: TGCAGCGCCGACCAGGTTTCTAACTATGGCTACACCTTC
CDR3aa: CSADQVSNYGYTF
len: 13
j_gene: TRBJ1-2
abundance: -
v_gene: TRBV29-1
d_gene: -

CDR3nt: TGTGCCAGCAGGGGAGTACCAGATACGCAGTATTTT
CDR3aa: CASRGVPDTQYF
len: 12
j_gene: TRBJ2-3
abundance: -
v_gene: TRBV2
d_gene: -

CDR3nt: TGTGCCAGCAGCACACGACAGCAACATCCTTCCTACGAGCAGTACTTC
CDR3aa: CASSTRQQHPSYEQYF
len: 16
j_gene: TRBJ2-7
abundance: once
v_gene: TRBV21-1
d_gene: -

CDR3nt: TGTGCCACTCTGTATAGGGGTGGCTCCTACAATGAGCAGTTCTTC
CDR3aa: CATLYRGGSYNEQFF
len: 15
j_gene: TRBJ2-1
abundance: -
v_gene: TRBV2
d_gene: -

CDR3nt: TGCAGCGGTAGCCGGATAAACTATGGCTACACCTTC
CDR3aa: CSGSRINYGYTF
len: 12
j_gene: TRBJ1-2
abundance: -
v_gene: TRBV29-1
d_gene: -

CDR3nt: TGTGCCAGCAGTTACTCGAGCCAGGACATTCAGTACTTC
CDR3aa: CASSYSSQDIQYF
len: 13
j_gene: TRBJ2-4
abundance: -
v_gene: TRBV6-6
d_gene: -

CDR3nt: TGTGCCAGCAAAGCCCGGGCCCCAGGGGATGGCTACACCTTC
CDR3aa: CASKARAPGDGYTF
len: 14
j_gene: TRBJ1-2
abundance: -
v_gene: TRBV7-9
d_gene: -

CDR3nt: TGTGCCAGCAGCTTAGTTGTGGGGCCAGAGTCCTATAATTCACCCCTCCACTTT
CDR3aa: CASSLVVGPESYNSPLHF
len: 18
j_gene: TRBJ1-6
abundance: -
v_gene: TRBV7-2
d_gene: -

CDR3nt: TGTGCCAGCAGCTTAGCGGGGACGGGGGGGCCAGATACGCAGTATTTT
CDR3aa: CASSLAGTGGPDTQYF
len: 16
j_gene: TRBJ2-3
abundance: -
v_gene: TRBV11-2
d_gene: TRBD2

CDR3nt: TGTGCCAGTAGAGTGGAGGTTTATAGCAATCAGCCCCAGCATTTT
CDR3aa: CASRVEVYSNQPQHF
len: 15
j_gene: TRBJ1-5
abundance: -
v_gene: TRBV19
d_gene: -

CDR3nt: TGTGCCAGTAAGGAACAGGTCCTTAGCAATCAGCCCCAGCATTTT
CDR3aa: CASKEQVLSNQPQHF
len: 15
j_gene: TRBJ1-5
abundance: -
v_gene: TRBV19
d_gene: -